The rows below give T cell receptor beta chains drawn from one sample of a study of OX40 agonist ivuxolimab in advanced cancers. Some clones are missing from TCRdb's copy, which holds only in-frame ones; the method was immunoSEQ multiplex PCR. Seen here are about 64,000 clones, 82% observed once, and the top ten hold around 5%. Sample: CD4+ or CD8+ T cells sorted from blood, taken in a trial of the OX40 agonist ivuxolimab. The receptors originated from an adult with an advanced solid tumor such as melanoma, head and neck, liver or kidney cancer. CDR3s include the opening cysteine and the closing phenylalanine or tryptophan. The order of the fields is clone size, J gene, V gene, D gene, CDR3 protein, CDR3 DNA. The D gene is left open where the match is weak. Not every row has a clone size; where given, it reads once, few, many or a size class.

clone size: NA; J gene: TRBJ2-7; V gene: TRBV19; D gene: NA; CDR3 protein: CASSIIPYEQYF; CDR3 DNA: TGTGCCAGTAGTATAATCCCCTACGAGCAGTACTTC
clone size: NA; J gene: TRBJ2-2; V gene: TRBV7-2; D gene: TRBD2; CDR3 protein: CASSRGAGGTGELFF; CDR3 DNA: TGTGCCAGCAGTAGAGGAGCGGGAGGTACCGGGGAGCTGTTTTTT
clone size: NA; J gene: TRBJ1-1; V gene: TRBV27; D gene: TRBD1; CDR3 protein: CASSPRQGEAFF; CDR3 DNA: TGTGCCAGCAGTCCTCGACAGGGCGAAGCTTTCTTT
clone size: once; J gene: TRBJ2-1; V gene: TRBV27; D gene: NA; CDR3 protein: CASSLAGPIYNEQFF; CDR3 DNA: TGTGCCAGCAGTTTAGCCGGCCCTATCTACAATGAGCAGTTCTTC
clone size: few; J gene: TRBJ2-1; V gene: TRBV2; D gene: TRBD2; CDR3 protein: CASSESGLARHNEQFF; CDR3 DNA: TGTGCCAGCAGTGAATCGGGACTAGCTCGGCACAATGAGCAGTTCTTC
clone size: NA; J gene: TRBJ2-1; V gene: TRBV4-1; D gene: NA; CDR3 protein: CASSQDGGIYNEQFF; CDR3 DNA: TGCGCCAGCAGCCAAGATGGCGGGATCTACAATGAGCAGTTCTTC
clone size: once; J gene: TRBJ1-2; V gene: TRBV10-3; D gene: TRBD1; CDR3 protein: CATGEYTGANYGYTF; CDR3 DNA: TGTGCCACCGGGGAATATACAGGGGCTAACTATGGCTACACCTTC
clone size: NA; J gene: TRBJ2-7; V gene: TRBV2; D gene: TRBD2; CDR3 protein: CASVGGAEQYF; CDR3 DNA: TGTGCCAGTGTCGGGGGGGCTGAGCAGTACTTC
clone size: NA; J gene: TRBJ1-1; V gene: TRBV5-6; D gene: NA; CDR3 protein: CASSRGNTEAFF; CDR3 DNA: TGTGCCAGCAGCAGGGGGAACACTGAAGCTTTCTTT
clone size: NA; J gene: TRBJ2-3; V gene: TRBV7-2; D gene: TRBD2; CDR3 protein: CASSSIAGGRDTQYF; CDR3 DNA: TGTGCCAGCAGCTCGATAGCGGGAGGCAGAGATACGCAGTATTTT
clone size: NA; J gene: TRBJ1-1; V gene: TRBV7-3; D gene: NA; CDR3 protein: CASSLGKVAEAFF; CDR3 DNA: TGTGCCAGCAGCTTGGGTAAAGTGGCTGAAGCTTTCTTT
clone size: NA; J gene: TRBJ1-5; V gene: TRBV19; D gene: NA; CDR3 protein: CASGLGVNQPQHF; CDR3 DNA: TGTGCCAGCGGCTTGGGAGTCAATCAGCCCCAGCATTTT
clone size: few; J gene: TRBJ1-5; V gene: TRBV30; D gene: NA; CDR3 protein: CAWSRATSNQPQHF; CDR3 DNA: TGTGCCTGGTCAAGGGCTACGAGCAATCAGCCCCAGCATTTT